These 19 T cell receptor beta chains share one sample of origin, sequenced in a study of cytomegalovirus exposure and HLA in healthy donors. The primer mix had 60 Vbeta and 13 Jbeta primers. Some clones are missing from TCRdb's copy, which holds only in-frame ones; the method was immunoSEQ multiplex PCR. Here the sample spans under 200,000 clones, about three quarters being singletons. Sequenced material: PBMCs. The source is a woman aged 25 to 39 in good health and CMV-seronegative.

The genes are TRBV10-3 and TRBJ2-1, with 7 bases aligning to TRBD2. CDR3 length equals 14 residues. V was clipped by 6 bases and J by 6 bases; unmatched bases: 8. Germline lookup yields CDR1 ENHRY and CDR2 SYGVKD. CDR3 nucleotides: TGTGCCATCAGGGGGAGCGGGGAGCCCAATGAGCAGTTCTTC. This gives the protein CAIRGSGEPNEQFF.

This clone has just a few counts. This CDR3 is CAWSMTGSFRNTIYF. Here the CDR3 DNA reads TGTGCCTGGAGCATGACAGGCTCCTTTCGAAACACCATATATTTT. This chain uses TRBV30 with TRBJ1-3; D may be TRBD1 (6 bases). Trimming took off 3 bases at V and 5 bases at J, with 17 bases between the two ends. This CDR3 has 15 residues. Per the germline V gene, CDR1 is GTSNPN and CDR2 is SVGIG (reference sequence).

The sample holds a few counts of this clone. V usage is TRBV6-6 and J usage is TRBJ2-1; D gene ambiguous. With 2 bases removed from V and 7 bases from J, the gap between germline ends came to 9 bases. This CDR3 is built from 13 residues. CDR1 is MNHNY, CDR2 SVGAGI, per germline (reference sequence). DNA for the CDR3: TGTGCCAGCAGTTACATGGGCTCGAATGAGCAGTTCTTC. Encoded protein: CASSYMGSNEQFF.

CDR3: CASSLTSGAYNEQFF. The DNA of the CDR3 is TGTGCCAGCAGCTTAACAAGCGGGGCCTACAATGAGCAGTTCTTC. The rearrangement joins TRBV7-3 to TRBJ2-1; 7 bases map to TRBD2. The junction had 1 base not matched to a gene; V was cut back by 0 bases and J by 2 bases. The CDR3 totals 15 residues. CDR1 SGHTA and CDR2 FQGTGA come from the germline V gene.

The rearrangement uses TRBV5-1 and TRBJ1-2; D gene ambiguous. Trimming shortened V by 1 base and J by 6 bases, and 13 bases separated the two germline ends. In germline, CDR1 is SGHRS, CDR2 YFSETQ. The CDR3 length is 14 residues. DNA for the CDR3: TGCGCCAGCAGCTTGAACCGGGTTCGCGATGGCTACACCTTC. Protein: CASSLNRVRDGYTF.

This rearrangement joins TRBV23-1 to TRBJ1-6; D unresolved. TRBV23-1 is labeled an ORF, and its function is uncertain. This CDR3 is 9 amino acids long. In DNA form, the CDR3 reads TGCGGCGGTAATTCACCCCTCCACTTT. It yields the protein CGGNSPLHF.

This rearrangement joins TRBV5-1 to TRBJ2-2; 15 nucleotides agree with TRBD2. The J segment lost 5 bases and the V segment lost 5 bases, leaving 4 bases of the junction unmatched. This CDR3 has 16 amino acids. The V gene's germline CDR1 is SGHRS and CDR2 YFSETQ. The CDR3 region is CASRLGTSGGTGELFF. CDR3 nucleotide sequence: TGCGCCAGCAGACTGGGGACTAGCGGGGGGACCGGGGAGCTGTTTTTT.

The V and J genes are TRBV7-9 and TRBJ1-1; D is perhaps TRBD1 (6 bases). Trimming pared 5 bases from V and 6 bases from J, leaving 19 bases between. Germline V gives CDR1 SEHNR, CDR2 FQNEAQ (reference sequence). This CDR3 comprises 15 residues. Written as DNA, the CDR3 is TGTGCCAGCAGCCAGGGGTTTTCCCGAGGGGCTGAAGCTTTCTTT. This translates into CASSQGFSRGAEAFF.

The J gene is TRBJ2-4, the V gene TRBV5-1, with TRBD2 as a possible D gene (5 bases). This CDR3 has 13 residues. The V gene lost 4 bases and the J gene lost 6 bases, with 11 bases spanning the gap. In germline, CDR1 is SGHRS, CDR2 YFSETQ. The CDR3 reads CASSGTEGNIQYF. The CDR3 DNA follows: TGCGCCAGCAGCGGCACAGAGGGAAACATTCAGTACTTC.

The chain joins TRBV4-1 to TRBJ1-1; D gene uncertain. CDR1 MGHRA and CDR2 YSYEKL come from the germline V gene. V lost 4 bases and J lost 3, with 15 bases in between. This CDR3 contains 15 residues. This chain's CDR3 is CASSPQMARDTEAFF. The CDR3 nucleotides read TGCGCCAGCAGCCCCCAGATGGCCCGGGACACTGAAGCTTTCTTT.

The CDR3 bases are TGTGCCAGCAGCCAAGTGGGGAGAACTGAAGCTTTCTTT. As protein: CASSQVGRTEAFF. The rearrangement joins TRBV14 to TRBJ1-1; D unclear. Trimming removed 1 base from V and 5 bases from J, with 8 bases in between. The CDR3 is 13 residues long. Germline V gene lookup returns CDR1 SGHDN and CDR2 FVKESK.

V gene TRBV7-3 combines with J gene TRBJ2-1, with D possibly TRBD2 on 6 matching bases. CDR3 length equals 15 residues. Deletions cut 5 bases from V and 0 bases from J, with 11 bases between. Germline lookup yields CDR1 SGHTA and CDR2 FQGTGA. The CDR3 is CASSARGSSYNEQFF. Here the CDR3 DNA reads TGTGCCAGCAGCGCCCGGGGGAGCTCCTACAATGAGCAGTTCTTC.

This clone was found once. The chain has TRBV2 and TRBJ2-1; 10 bases are a match to TRBD2. Germline V CDR1 and CDR2: SNHLY, FYNNEI. Trimming cost V 8 bases and J 3 bases; bases outside gene matches: 7. The CDR3 loop spans 15 amino acids. CDR3 DNA: TGTGCCAGCGTGGGGCTAGCGGGAGTCTACAATGAGCAGTTCTTC. This gives the protein CASVGLAGVYNEQFF.

The rearrangement uses TRBV5-6 and TRBJ2-5; TRBD1 is a possible D gene (6 bases). The DNA end is more similar to TRBJ2-7, so the J call may be wrong. The germline V gene has CDR1 SGHDT and CDR2 YYEEEE. The CDR3 spans 15 residues. CDR3 sequence: CASTLVGAGTYEQYF. In nucleotides, the CDR3 is TGTGCCAGCACCCTGGTGGGGGCAGGAACCTACGAGCAGTACTTC.

This clone showed up just once. This chain joins TRBV6-1 and TRBJ2-2, with D possibly TRBD1 on 5 matching bases. Germline V gives CDR1 MNHNS, CDR2 SASEGT. The CDR3 has 12 residues. V lost 9 bases to trimming and J lost 3 bases, with 8 bases between them. The CDR3 nucleotides read TGTGCCAGGAAAGGGGACACCGGGGAGCTGTTTTTT. This encodes CARKGDTGELFF.

This clone was recorded only once. V gene TRBV2 combines with J gene TRBJ1-3; 7 bases fit TRBD1. J was trimmed by 0 bases and V by 8 bases; bases with no gene match: 7. The CDR3 covers 15 residues. The germline gives CDR1 SNHLY, CDR2 FYNNEI. CDR3 nucleotides: TGTGCCAGCGGAACCGGGACAGTCTCTGGAAACACCATATATTTT. Amino acids: CASGTGTVSGNTIYF.

The gene calls are TRBV5-4 and TRBJ1-6; TRBD1 might be the D (5 bases). Germline loops: CDR1 SGHNT, CDR2 YYREEE (reference sequence). The CDR3 extends over 14 amino acids. V lost 4 bases, J lost 9 bases, and 14 bases lay in between. Written as DNA, the CDR3 is TGTGCCAGCAGCCAAGCGCGACAGAGTTCACCCCTCCACTTT. Its protein product is CASSQARQSSPLHF.

The chain has TRBV7-2 and TRBJ1-3; D gene unclear. This CDR3 is built from 13 residues. V lost 4 bases, J lost 4 bases, and 8 bases lay in between. The germline gives CDR1 SGHTA, CDR2 FQGNSA. The DNA for the CDR3 is TGTGCCAGCAGCTCCTGGGAGGGAAACACCATATATTTT. This gives the protein CASSSWEGNTIYF.

The chain is built from TRBV30 and TRBJ2-1; 13 nucleotides match TRBD2. V gave up 0 bases and J gave up 4 bases; unmatched junction bases: 0. The CDR3 has 15 residues. Germline CDR1 GTSNPN, CDR2 SVGIG (reference sequence). CDR3 residues: CAWSVLAGGYNEQFF. DNA for the CDR3: TGTGCCTGGAGTGTACTAGCGGGAGGGTACAATGAGCAGTTCTTC.